Below, one TCR beta chain is given with its context. What it binds is unknown. Trimming cost V 0 bases and J 4 bases, with 16 bases left between them. Germline assignment: CDR1 SGHKS and CDR2 YYEKEE (reference sequence). There are 16 residues in the CDR3. Profiling relied on immunoSEQ multiplex PCR, and the TCRdb table lists in-frame clones only, not all of them. The table lists more than 20,000 clones, about four fifths of them singletons. This sample is part of a study of vaccination effects on CD4 cells after COVID-19. Study details: Vaccine administered to participants consisted of two doses of either BNT162b2 or mRNA-1273. Pre-vaccine samples were drawn 16 days and one week before the first dose.

CD4+ T cells specific for antigen were expanded with viral peptide pools by the ViraFEST assay before sequencing. Culturing for about 9 days preceded CD4+ T cell isolation. The person acquired a PCR-confirmed SARS-CoV-2 infection between March and December 2020. Points from the study as a whole: Missing from the study were early post-infection timepoints, and its convalescent patients were few.

This clonotype originated in a human donor who had a prior SARS-CoV-2 infection. Sequences were derived from CD4+ T cells from PBMCs cultured with a peptide pool, sampled before COVID-19 vaccination. The rearrangement joins TRBV5-5 to TRBJ2-5; tentative D call: TRBD1 (6 bases). DNA of the CDR3: TGTGCCAGCAGCTTGGGTCGGCGGCAGGGGCCAGAGACCCAGTACTTC. Translation: CASSLGRRQGPETQYF.